These 4 T cell receptor beta chains originate from one sample sequenced in a study of PD-L1 blockade in urothelial cancer (TCRdb year 2017). The library came from the immunoSEQ multiplex PCR assay. The clones in this table, taken by TCRdb from immuneACCESS, are in-frame only. Not every clone is retained; where verified, under half of the shortfall comes from an unresolved V gene, and the cause of the rest is unknown. This sample lists 30,000 to 40,000 clones; about 85% were detected once. The ten largest clones take up 15% of the sample. The time point label of this sample denotes: pretreatment peripheral blood. The source material was PBMCs, sampled around atezolizumab (anti-PD-L1) treatment. The receptors here all came from a man older than 75 with urothelial cancer.

The chain has TRBV19 and TRBJ1-5; 7 positions agree with TRBD1. Germline V CDR1 and CDR2: LNHDA, SQIVND (reference sequence). V shed 11 bases and J 1 base; nucleotides not matched to a gene: 5. The CDR3 contains 13 residues. CDR3 in amino acids: CAAQGQSNQPQHF. CDR3 in DNA: TGTGCCGCGCAGGGACAGAGCAATCAGCCCCAGCATTTT.

This clone was picked up one time. The gene calls are TRBV27 and TRBJ2-7; 10 bases are a match to TRBD2. This CDR3 contains 14 residues. Germline V CDR1 and CDR2: MNHEY, SMNVEV (reference sequence). The V gene end was trimmed by 7 bases and the J gene end by 2 bases; junction bases not matched to a gene: 5. The CDR3 sequence is CASKGLASTYEQYF. DNA of the CDR3: TGTGCCAGCAAGGGACTAGCGAGTACCTACGAGCAGTACTTC.

CDR3 in amino acids: CASSPISGKVYEQYF. The CDR3 nucleotides are TGTGCCAGTAGTCCTATTTCGGGAAAAGTCTACGAGCAGTACTTC. The genes are TRBV19 and TRBJ2-7; a possible D gene is TRBD2 (5 bases). V lost 5 bases and J lost 3, with 17 bases in between. CDR3 length equals 15 residues. Germline CDR1 reads LNHDA; CDR2 reads SQIVND (reference sequence).

The V and J genes are TRBV7-9 and TRBJ2-1; D uncertain. The CDR3 runs to 17 residues. The germline CDR1 and CDR2 sequences are SEHNR and FQNEAQ (reference sequence). Trimming stripped 5 bases from V and 0 bases from J, with 17 bases between. The CDR3 nucleotides read TGTGCCAGCAGCCCGCCCCCGAGGAGTAGCTCCTACAATGAGCAGTTCTTC. It is translated as CASSPPPRSSSYNEQFF. Variable domain in full (rest from reference TRBV7-9 and TRBJ2-1): DTGVSQNPRHKITKRGQNVTFRCDPISEHNRLYWYRQTLGQGPEFLTYFQNEAQLEKSRLLSDRFSAERPKGSFSTLEIQRTEQGDSAMYLCASSPPPRSSSYNEQFFGPGTRLTVL.